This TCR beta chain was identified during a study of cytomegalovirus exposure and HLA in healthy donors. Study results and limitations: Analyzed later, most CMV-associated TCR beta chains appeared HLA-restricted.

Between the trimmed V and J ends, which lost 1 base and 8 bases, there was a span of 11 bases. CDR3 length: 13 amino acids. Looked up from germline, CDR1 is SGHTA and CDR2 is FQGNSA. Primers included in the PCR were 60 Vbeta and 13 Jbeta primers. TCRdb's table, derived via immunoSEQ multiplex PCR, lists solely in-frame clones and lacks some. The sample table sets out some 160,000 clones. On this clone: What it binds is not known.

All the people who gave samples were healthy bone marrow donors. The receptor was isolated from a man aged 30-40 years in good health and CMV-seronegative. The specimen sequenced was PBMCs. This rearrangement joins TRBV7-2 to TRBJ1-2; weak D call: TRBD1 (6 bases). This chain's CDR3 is CASSLDRVRGYTF. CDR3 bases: TGTGCCAGCAGCTTAGACAGGGTTCGGGGCTACACCTTC.